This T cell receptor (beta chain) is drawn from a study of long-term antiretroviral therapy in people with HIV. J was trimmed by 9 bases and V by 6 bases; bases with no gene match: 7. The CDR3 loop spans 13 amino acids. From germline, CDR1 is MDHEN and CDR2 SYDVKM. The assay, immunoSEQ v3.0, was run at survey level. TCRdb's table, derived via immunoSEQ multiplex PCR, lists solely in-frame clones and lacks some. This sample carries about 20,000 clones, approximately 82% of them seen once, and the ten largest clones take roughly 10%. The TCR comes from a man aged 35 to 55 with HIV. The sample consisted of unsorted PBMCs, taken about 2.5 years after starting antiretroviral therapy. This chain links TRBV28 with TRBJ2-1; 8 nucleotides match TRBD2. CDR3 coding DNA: TGTGCCAGCAGCCCGTCGGGGGGGAGTGAGCAGTTCTTC. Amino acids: CASSPSGGSEQFF.